Listed below are T cell receptor beta chains from one sample, sequenced in a study of CD8+CD57+ T cells in acquired aplastic anemia. TCRdb passed the reads through MiXCR, listing each CDR3 protein once. The sample carries under 250,000 distinct CDR3 sequences, 34% recorded once. Input material: sorted CD4+, CD8+, or CD8+CD57+ T cells (not recorded which) from PBMCs. Receptors originate from a human donor in good health, serving as a control. Each CDR3 is given with its conserved first and last residue. The order of the fields is J gene, V gene, CDR3 protein.

TRBJ2-7	TRBV9	CASSAEGWWAHEQYF
TRBJ1-2	TRBV10-3	CAINGGGAGGYTF
TRBJ2-6	TRBV7-3	CASSQQGAPGANVLTF
TRBJ2-7	TRBV9	CASSRGQDGYEQYF
TRBJ2-6	TRBV2	CASSDIPAGANVLTF
TRBJ1-2	TRBV5-1	CASSLDALDRGLGYTF
TRBJ2-3	TRBV27	CASSLGWGSGTDTQYF
TRBJ2-6	TRBV29-1	CSVTGGANVLTF
TRBJ2-7	TRBV2	CASSEWYASYEQYF
TRBJ1-2	TRBV9	CASSVWTSNYGYTF
TRBJ1-6	TRBV5-1	CASSLLGTINSPLHF
TRBJ1-4	TRBV19	CASSTPRTVQDNEKLFF
TRBJ2-7	TRBV10-3	CASSWKGPYYEQYF
TRBJ2-3	TRBV29-1	CSVAYREGTQYF
TRBJ1-6	TRBV7-9	CASSHGWRLEDSPLHF
TRBJ2-3	TRBV2	CASSESLGTDTQYF
TRBJ2-7	TRBV5-1	CASSVAQGWYEQYF
TRBJ2-7	TRBV20-1	CSAREGYEQYF
TRBJ2-3	TRBV18	CASSPGGGSTDTQYF
TRBJ2-7	TRBV29-1	CSATGTAYEQYF
TRBJ1-2	TRBV7-2	CASSLVGYGYAF
TRBJ2-2	TRBV3-1	CASSQDRRANTGELFF
TRBJ2-2	TRBV7-9	CASSSKTGYTGELFF
TRBJ2-7	TRBV13	CASSPPRSYGQYF
TRBJ1-1	TRBV11-3	CASSLDSYTEAFF
TRBJ2-3	TRBV11-2	CASSLFQGAYNEQYF
TRBJ1-1	TRBV29-1	CSVRAGGTEAFF
TRBJ2-5	TRBV15	CATSRDQETQYF
TRBJ1-2	TRBV20-1	CSARAQGLRAGYTF
TRBJ1-1	TRBV3-1	CASSQDQRRAFF
TRBJ1-2	TRBV6-1	CASSRQGWDYGYTF
TRBJ2-3	TRBV25-1	CASSESRGPGDTQYF
TRBJ1-5	TRBV10-2	CASSELRGAYNQPQHF
TRBJ1-2	TRBV30	CAWTRTPLYGYTF
TRBJ1-1	TRBV20-1	CSASIPPPKAFF
TRBJ2-1	TRBV6-1	CASSGGTGVPFF
TRBJ1-5	TRBV29-1	CSVVGTGEVQPQHF
TRBJ2-3	TRBV2	CASSRSGGAYTQYF
TRBJ2-3	TRBV2	CASTGWGPPSTDTQYF
TRBJ2-5	TRBV9	CASSRGDQETQYF
TRBJ1-2	TRBV7-9	CASSSPLYGYTF